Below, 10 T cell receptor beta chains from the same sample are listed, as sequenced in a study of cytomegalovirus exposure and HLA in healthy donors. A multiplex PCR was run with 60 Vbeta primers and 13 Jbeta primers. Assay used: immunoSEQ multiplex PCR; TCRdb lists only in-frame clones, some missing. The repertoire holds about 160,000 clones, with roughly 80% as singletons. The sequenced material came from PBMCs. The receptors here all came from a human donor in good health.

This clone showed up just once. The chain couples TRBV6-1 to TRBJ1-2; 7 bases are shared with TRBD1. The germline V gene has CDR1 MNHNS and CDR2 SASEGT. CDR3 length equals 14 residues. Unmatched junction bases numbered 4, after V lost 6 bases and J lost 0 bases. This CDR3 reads CASSSGGPNYGYTF. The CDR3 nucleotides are TGTGCCAGCAGCTCAGGGGGGCCTAACTATGGCTACACCTTC.

The CDR3 DNA sequence: TGTGCCAGCAGCCAAGGTCCAGGCACAGATACGCAGTATTTT. This encodes CASSQGPGTDTQYF. The rearrangement joins TRBV4-2 to TRBJ2-3; D not resolved. V lost 1 base and J lost 1, with 6 bases in between. Germline CDR1 and CDR2: LGHNA and YNFKEQ. CDR3 length: 14 residues.

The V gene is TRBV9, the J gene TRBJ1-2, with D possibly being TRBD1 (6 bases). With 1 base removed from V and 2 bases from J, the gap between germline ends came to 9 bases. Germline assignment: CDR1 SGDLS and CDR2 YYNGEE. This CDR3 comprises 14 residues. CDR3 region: CASSVSGGNYGYTF. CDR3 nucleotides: TGTGCCAGCAGCGTATCGGGGGGCAACTATGGCTACACCTTC.

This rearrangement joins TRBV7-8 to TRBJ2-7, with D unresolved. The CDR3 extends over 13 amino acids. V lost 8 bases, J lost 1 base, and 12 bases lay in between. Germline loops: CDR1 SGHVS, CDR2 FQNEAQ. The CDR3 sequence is CASSEQSSYEQYF. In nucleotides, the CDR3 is TGTGCCAGCTCTGAACAATCTTCCTACGAGCAGTACTTC.

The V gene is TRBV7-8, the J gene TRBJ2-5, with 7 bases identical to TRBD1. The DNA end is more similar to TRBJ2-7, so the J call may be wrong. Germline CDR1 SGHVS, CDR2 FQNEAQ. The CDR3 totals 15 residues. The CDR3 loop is CASSLQGQHSYEQYF. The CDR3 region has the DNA TGTGCCAGCAGCTTACAGGGACAGCACTCCTACGAGCAGTACTTC.

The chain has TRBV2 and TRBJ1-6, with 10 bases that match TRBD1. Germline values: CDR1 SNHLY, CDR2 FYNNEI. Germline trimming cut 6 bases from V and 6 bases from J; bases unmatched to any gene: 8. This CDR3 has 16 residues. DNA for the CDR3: TGTGCCAGCAGAGCGGACAGGGGGTCTGGTAATTCACCCCTCCACTTT. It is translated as CASRADRGSGNSPLHF.

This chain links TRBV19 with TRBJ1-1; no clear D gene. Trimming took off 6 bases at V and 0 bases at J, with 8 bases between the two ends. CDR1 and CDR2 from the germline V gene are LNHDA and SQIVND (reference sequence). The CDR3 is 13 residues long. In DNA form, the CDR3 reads TGTGCCAGTAGACCAGGCGTGAACACTGAAGCTTTCTTT. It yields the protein CASRPGVNTEAFF.

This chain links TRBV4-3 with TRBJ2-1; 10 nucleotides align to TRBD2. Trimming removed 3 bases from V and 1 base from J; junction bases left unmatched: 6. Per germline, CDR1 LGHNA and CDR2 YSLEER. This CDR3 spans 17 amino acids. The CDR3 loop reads CASSQELAGNSYNEQFF. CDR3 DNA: TGCGCCAGCAGCCAGGAACTAGCGGGGAATTCCTACAATGAGCAGTTCTTC.

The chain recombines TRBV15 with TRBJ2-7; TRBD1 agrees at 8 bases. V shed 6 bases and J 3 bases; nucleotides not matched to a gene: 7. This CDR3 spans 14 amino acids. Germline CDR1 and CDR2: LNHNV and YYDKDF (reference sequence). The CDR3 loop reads CATRADRENYEQYF. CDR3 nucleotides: TGTGCCACCAGGGCGGACAGGGAAAACTACGAGCAGTACTTC.

The CDR3 protein is CASSLSQASSGNTIYF. The CDR3 DNA follows: TGCGCCAGCAGCTTGAGTCAGGCCTCCTCTGGAAACACCATATATTTT. The gene calls are TRBV5-1 and TRBJ1-3; D is unclear. Per the germline V gene, CDR1 is SGHRS and CDR2 is YFSETQ. This CDR3 has 16 residues. V shed 1 base and J shed 0 bases, with 11 bases lying between them.